This entry lists 9 T cell receptor beta chains sequenced from one sample in a study of T cells after yellow fever vaccination. Each CDR3 protein gets one entry after TCRdb re-called the 5' RACE reads with MiXCR. The sample yields around 350,000 distinct CDR3 sequences, approximately 10% seen once. The sample here was PBMCs, taken on the day of the first yellow fever vaccination. The receptors were gathered from a man younger than 30 who received the YFV17D yellow fever vaccine.

This clonotype was found a few times. The chain carries TRBV12-3 or TRBV12-4 and TRBJ1-2; D perhaps matches TRBD1 (6 bases). The CDR3 totals 12 residues. V was clipped by 6 bases and J by 8 bases, with 13 bases between them. CDR3 residues: CASSLNRAGYTF. CDR3 bases: TGTGCCAGCAGCCTAAACAGGGCCGGCTACACCTTC.

V and J are TRBV7-2 and TRBJ2-5; the D gene is possibly TRBD2 (5 bases). V was pared by 5 bases and J by 1 base, with 17 bases between. Germline values: CDR1 SGHTA, CDR2 FQGNSA. This CDR3 is 16 amino acids long. The CDR3 reads CASSLNLGAGQETQYF. CDR3 coding DNA: TGTGCCAGCAGCCTGAATTTAGGTGCGGGCCAAGAGACCCAGTACTTC.

This clonotype has only a few counts. The chain is built from TRBV12-3 or TRBV12-4 and TRBJ2-5; D gene unclear. The V end was cut by 5 bases, the J end by 3 bases, with 13 bases between. The CDR3 is 14 residues long. CDR3 region: CASSPAGVEETQYF. The DNA for the CDR3 is TGTGCCAGCAGTCCTGCAGGAGTTGAAGAGACCCAGTACTTC.

This clonotype was seen more than once but under ten times. The chain joins TRBV12-3 or TRBV12-4 to TRBJ1-2, with D perhaps matching TRBD1 (5 bases). Between the trimmed V and J ends, which lost 2 bases and 2 bases, there was a span of 9 bases. There are 14 residues in the CDR3. The DNA of the CDR3 is TGTGCCAGCAGTTTATGGAGGGGAAACTATGGCTACACCTTC. It is translated as CASSLWRGNYGYTF.

CDR3 loop: CASSFLEGPNEKLFF. In DNA form, the CDR3 reads TGCGCCAGCAGCTTCCTAGAGGGACCCAATGAAAAACTGTTTTTT. J is TRBJ1-4 and V is TRBV4-1; D may be TRBD1 (5 bases). Trimming took 5 bases from V and 5 from J, leaving 15 bases between them. The length of the CDR3 is 15 residues. Per the germline V gene, CDR1 is MGHRA and CDR2 is YSYEKL.

This clonotype has a handful of counts. The chain carries TRBV19 and TRBJ2-2; D perhaps matches TRBD1 (6 bases). Germline V gene data show CDR1 as LNHDA and CDR2 as SQIVND (reference sequence). Trimming removed 4 bases at V and 6 bases at J, with 12 bases between. The CDR3 spans 14 residues. CDR3 bases: TGTGCCAGTAGTAACGAACAGGGCGCCGGGGAGCTGTTTTTT. The encoded protein is CASSNEQGAGELFF.

This clonotype was seen a few times. The genes are TRBV6-1 and TRBJ2-2; 10 bases map to TRBD1. With 6 bases clipped from V and 7 bases from J, the junction kept 11 bases outside the gene matches. CDR1 and CDR2 from the germline V gene are MNHNS and SASEGT. The CDR3 length is 16 residues. CDR3: CASSHNRDRGGGELFF. The CDR3 DNA reads as TGTGCCAGCAGCCATAACCGGGACAGGGGTGGCGGGGAGCTGTTTTTT.

This chain uses TRBV13 with TRBJ2-3, with 8 bases that match TRBD2. Germline CDR1 PRHDT, CDR2 FYEKMQ (reference sequence). The CDR3 runs to 14 residues. With V trimmed by 5 bases and J by 9 bases, 10 bases remained unmatched. CDR3 protein: CASSPTGGPETQYF. In DNA form, the CDR3 reads TGTGCCAGCAGCCCAACGGGGGGGCCTGAGACGCAGTATTTT.

This clonotype has only a few counts. This chain links TRBV12-3 or TRBV12-4 with TRBJ2-1; TRBD1 aligns across 9 bases. J lost 0 bases, V lost 7 bases, and 7 bases had no gene match. The CDR3 covers 16 residues. The CDR3 DNA sequence: TGTGCCAGCACCGGACAGGGGTATAGCTCCTACAATGAGCAGTTCTTC. Its protein is CASTGQGYSSYNEQFF.